These 15 T cell receptor beta chains were all obtained from the same sample, sequenced in a study of blood T cell repertoires in COVID-19. Profiled with immunoSEQ multiplex PCR; TCRdb holds only in-frame clones, not every one. The table shows roughly 110,000 clones, with around 86% occurring only once. Source material: peripheral blood. These receptors originate from a man aged 70-80 years with acute or convalescent COVID-19.

This clone was recorded a few times. The chain uses TRBV6-5 and TRBJ1-1; 7 bases are shared with TRBD1. The CDR3 is made up of 11 amino acids. CDR1 and CDR2 (germline): MNHEY, SVGAGI. J lost 4 bases, V lost 8 bases, and 1 base had no gene match. The CDR3 DNA reads TGTGCCAGCGCAGGGGGCACTGAAGCTTTCTTT. Translated: CASAGGTEAFF.

V and J are TRBV5-1 and TRBJ1-1; D remains unclear. Per the germline V gene, CDR1 is SGHRS and CDR2 is YFSETQ. The CDR3 is 13 residues long. V was pared by 5 bases and J by 1 base, with 9 bases between. The chain's CDR3 is CASSVVSNTEAFF. As DNA, the CDR3 is TGCGCCAGCAGTGTCGTCTCGAACACTGAAGCTTTCTTT.

The chain has TRBV6-1 and TRBJ1-3; 7 nucleotides agree with TRBD1. Trimming cost V 3 bases and J 5 bases; bases outside gene matches: 10. From germline, CDR1 is MNHNS and CDR2 SASEGT. CDR3 size: 16 residues. The CDR3: CASSDGKGAGRNTIYF. The CDR3 DNA is TGTGCCAGCAGTGATGGAAAGGGGGCTGGGAGAAACACCATATATTTT.

This chain links TRBV11-2 with TRBJ2-7; the match to TRBD1 covers 8 bases. The trim removed 7 bases at V and 3 bases at J, leaving 11 bases unmatched. The CDR3 runs to 15 residues. Germline CDR1 is SGHAT and CDR2 is FQNNGV. CDR3 bases: TGTGCCAGCACCTCCACAGGGGGTTCCCTCTACGAGCAGTACTTC. Protein product: CASTSTGGSLYEQYF.

This chain uses TRBV28 with TRBJ1-1; TRBD1 matches at 11 bases. The J segment lost 5 bases and the V segment lost 6 bases, leaving 5 bases of the junction unmatched. Germline CDR1 is MDHEN and CDR2 is SYDVKM. The CDR3 is 14 residues long. The CDR3 coding sequence is TGTGCCAGCAGGCTGGACAGGGGGCGGACTGAAGCTTTCTTT. This encodes CASRLDRGRTEAFF.

This chain links TRBV5-6 with TRBJ2-3; 8 bases are shared with TRBD1. Trimming removed 3 bases from V and 12 bases from J; junction bases left unmatched: 15. This CDR3 has 15 amino acids. The germline gives CDR1 SGHDT, CDR2 YYEEEE. CDR3 protein: CASSSLQSDRGGQYF. DNA of the CDR3: TGTGCCAGCAGCTCCCTTCAGTCTGACAGGGGAGGTCAGTATTTT.

CDR3 coding DNA: TGCGCCAGCAGCTTGGCGCCGACTAGGGGAACAGATACGCAGTATTTT. Translating gives CASSLAPTRGTDTQYF. This chain joins TRBV5-1 and TRBJ2-3, with D possibly being TRBD2 (6 bases). Per germline, CDR1 SGHRS and CDR2 YFSETQ. Trimming shortened V by 0 bases and J by 3 bases, and 14 bases separated the two germline ends. CDR3 length: 16 amino acids. Full variable domain (outside the CDR3, taken from reference TRBV5-1 and TRBJ2-3): KAGVTQTPRYLIKTRGQQVTLSCSPISGHRSVSWYQQTPGQGLQFLFEYFSETQRNKGNFPGRFSGRQFSNSRSEMNVSTLELGDSALYLCASSLAPTRGTDTQYFGPGTRLTVL.

This chain links TRBV7-9 with TRBJ1-2, with no clear D. There are 13 residues in the CDR3. V was trimmed by 0 bases and J by 7 bases, leaving 9 bases between them. The germline gives CDR1 SEHNR, CDR2 FQNEAQ (reference sequence). In DNA form, the CDR3 reads TGTGCCAGCAGCTTAGCCCCGGGGTCTGGCTACACCTTC. It specifies CASSLAPGSGYTF.

V gene TRBV5-1 combines with J gene TRBJ2-7, with D perhaps matching TRBD1 (6 bases). Germline V gene sequence: CDR1 SGHRS, CDR2 YFSETQ. The V gene lost 3 bases and the J gene lost 2 bases, with 12 bases spanning the gap. The CDR3 totals 14 residues. Here the CDR3 DNA reads TGCGCCAGCAGCTGGACAGAAGATACCTACGAGCAGTACTTC. Protein sequence: CASSWTEDTYEQYF.

About this clone: One junction end does not reproduce the germline sequence, and a read error may be involved. The rearrangement uses TRBV11-3 and TRBJ2-7; D is perhaps TRBD2 (6 bases). The CDR3 has 15 residues. Per the germline V gene, CDR1 is SGHNT and CDR2 is YENEEA. In nucleotides, the CDR3 is TGTGCCAGCAGCCTAGACCGGGGGTCCTCCTACGAGCAGTACTTC. Amino acids: CASSLDRGSSYEQYF.

The rearrangement joins TRBV2 to TRBJ1-4; D call uncertain. CDR1 is SNHLY and CDR2 is FYNNEI in the germline V gene. Trimming stripped 4 bases from V and 0 bases from J, with 12 bases between. The CDR3 contains 16 residues. Here the CDR3 reads CASSVRGGATNEKLFF. The CDR3 nucleotides are TGTGCCAGCAGTGTCCGAGGTGGAGCAACTAATGAAAAACTGTTTTTT.

The genes are TRBV6-1 and TRBJ2-5; possible D gene TRBD1, 5 bases. CDR1 and CDR2 (germline): MNHNS, SASEGT. V was pared by 1 base and J by 2 bases, with 14 bases between. The length of the CDR3 is 16 residues. Here the CDR3 DNA reads TGTGCCAGCAGTGAAGTAGTCAGGGTAACACAAGAGACCCAGTACTTC. Protein product: CASSEVVRVTQETQYF.

The chain couples TRBV12-3 or TRBV12-4 to TRBJ2-7, with D perhaps matching TRBD1 (6 bases). The V end lost 6 bases, the J end lost 3 bases, and 9 bases lay between the germline ends. The CDR3 spans 12 residues. The CDR3 DNA follows: TGTGCCAGCAGCCGGACAGTCTACGAGCAGTACTTC. Its protein product is CASSRTVYEQYF.

This chain's CDR3 is CASSLQGFNEKLFF. Written as DNA, the CDR3 is TGTGCCAGCTCACTTCAGGGTTTTAATGAAAAACTGTTTTTT. The gene calls are TRBV18 and TRBJ1-4; a possible D gene is TRBD1 (5 bases). This CDR3 contains 14 residues. Germline V gene sequence: CDR1 KGHSH, CDR2 LQKENI. The germline V and J ends were trimmed by 4 bases and 4 bases, with 10 bases remaining between them.

The chain has TRBV5-3 and TRBJ1-3; 8 nucleotides line up with TRBD1. TRBV5-3 is an ORF for which the function is uncertain. Trimming at V came to 4 bases and at J to 0 bases, leaving 9 bases not matched to a gene. The CDR3 has 17 residues. CDR3 bases: TGTGCCAGAAGCATTCACAGGGGGAAGCGCTCTGGAAACACCATATATTTT. Translating it yields CARSIHRGKRSGNTIYF.